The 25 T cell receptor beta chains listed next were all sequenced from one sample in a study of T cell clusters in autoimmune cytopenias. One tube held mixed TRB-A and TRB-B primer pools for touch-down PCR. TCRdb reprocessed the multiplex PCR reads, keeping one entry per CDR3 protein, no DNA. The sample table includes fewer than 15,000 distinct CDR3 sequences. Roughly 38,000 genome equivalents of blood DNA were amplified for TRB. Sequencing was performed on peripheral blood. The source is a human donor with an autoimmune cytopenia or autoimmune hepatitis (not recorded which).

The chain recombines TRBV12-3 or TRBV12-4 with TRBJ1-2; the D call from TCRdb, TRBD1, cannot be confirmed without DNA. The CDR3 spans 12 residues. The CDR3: CASTSGHHSYTF.

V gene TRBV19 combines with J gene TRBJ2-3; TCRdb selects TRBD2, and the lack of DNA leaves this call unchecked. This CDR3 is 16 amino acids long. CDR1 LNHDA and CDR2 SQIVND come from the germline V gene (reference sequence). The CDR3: CASSRGTFSSTDTQYF.

This CDR3 is CASTGGPGKTYNEQFF. The chain links TRBV5-1 to TRBJ2-1; TCRdb reports TRBD2, a call that lacks DNA to check it against. CDR3 size: 16 residues. Germline CDR1 reads SGHRS; CDR2 reads YFSETQ. The full variable domain, its missing parts supplied by reference TRBV5-1 and TRBJ2-1, is KAGVTQTPRYLIKTRGQQVTLSCSPISGHRSVSWYQQTPGQGLQFLFEYFSETQRNKGNFPGRFSGRQFSNSRSEMNVSTLELGDSALYLCASTGGPGKTYNEQFFGPGTRLTVL.

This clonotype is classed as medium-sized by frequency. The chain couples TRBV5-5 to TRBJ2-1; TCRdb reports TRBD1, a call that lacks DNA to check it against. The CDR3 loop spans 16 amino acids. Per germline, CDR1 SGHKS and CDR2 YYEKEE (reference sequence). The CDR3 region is CASSLEGGSLSDEQFF.

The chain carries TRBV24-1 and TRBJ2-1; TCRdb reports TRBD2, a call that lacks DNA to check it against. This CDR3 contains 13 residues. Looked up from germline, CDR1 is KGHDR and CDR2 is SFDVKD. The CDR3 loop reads CATQGLGLGEQFF.

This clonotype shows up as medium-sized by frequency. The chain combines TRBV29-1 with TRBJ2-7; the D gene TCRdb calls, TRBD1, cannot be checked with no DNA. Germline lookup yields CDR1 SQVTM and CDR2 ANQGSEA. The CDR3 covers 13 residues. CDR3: CSVLDSSRGEQYF.

CDR3 loop: CATSRDRGSGAEAFF. The V call is TRBV15, the J call TRBJ1-1; lacking DNA, the TRBD1 call made by TCRdb goes unchecked. This CDR3 is 15 amino acids long. Germline CDR1 LNHNV, CDR2 YYDKDF (reference sequence).

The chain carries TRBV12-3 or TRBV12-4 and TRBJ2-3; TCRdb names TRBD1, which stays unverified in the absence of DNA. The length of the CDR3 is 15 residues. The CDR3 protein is CASSTSGGATDTQYF.

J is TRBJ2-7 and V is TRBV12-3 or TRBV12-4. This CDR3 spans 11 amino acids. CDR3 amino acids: CASSTRNEQYF.

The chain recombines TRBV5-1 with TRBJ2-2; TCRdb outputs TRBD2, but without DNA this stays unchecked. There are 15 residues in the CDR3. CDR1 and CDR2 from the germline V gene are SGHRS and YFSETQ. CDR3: CASSSDPSATGELFF.

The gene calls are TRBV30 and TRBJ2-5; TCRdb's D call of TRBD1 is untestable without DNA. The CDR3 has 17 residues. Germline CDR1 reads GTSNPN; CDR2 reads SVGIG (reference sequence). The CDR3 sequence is CAWTEPKTGGYQETQYF. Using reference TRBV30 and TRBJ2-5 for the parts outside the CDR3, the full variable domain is SQTIHQWPATLVQPVGSPLSLECTVEGTSNPNLYWYRQAAGRGLQLLFYSVGIGQISSEVPQNLSASRPQDRQFILSSKKLLLSDSGFYLCAWTEPKTGGYQETQYFGPGTRLLVL.

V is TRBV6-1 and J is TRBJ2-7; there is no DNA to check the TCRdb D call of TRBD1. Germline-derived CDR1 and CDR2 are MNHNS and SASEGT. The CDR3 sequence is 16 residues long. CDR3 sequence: CASSEAGGGPSYEQYF.

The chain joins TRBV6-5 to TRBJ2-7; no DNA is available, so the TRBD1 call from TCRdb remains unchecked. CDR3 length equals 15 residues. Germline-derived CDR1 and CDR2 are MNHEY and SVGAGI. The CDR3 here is CAIRPGTSLSYEQYF.

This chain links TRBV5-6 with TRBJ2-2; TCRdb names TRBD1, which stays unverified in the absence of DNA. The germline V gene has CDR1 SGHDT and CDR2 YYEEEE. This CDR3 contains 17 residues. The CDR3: CASSPLRGGVNTGELFF.

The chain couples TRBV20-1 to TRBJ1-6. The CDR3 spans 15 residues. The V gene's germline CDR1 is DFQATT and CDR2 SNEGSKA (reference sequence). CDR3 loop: CSAMKGREDNSPLHF.

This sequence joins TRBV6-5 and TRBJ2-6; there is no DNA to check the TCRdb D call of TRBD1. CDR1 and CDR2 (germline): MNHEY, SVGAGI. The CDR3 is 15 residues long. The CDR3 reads CASSANSPGANVLTF.

The CDR3 loop is CASRGSIRQRNTIYF. The chain uses TRBV12-3 or TRBV12-4 and TRBJ1-3; TCRdb lists TRBD1, though no DNA is available to test this call. The CDR3 loop spans 15 amino acids.

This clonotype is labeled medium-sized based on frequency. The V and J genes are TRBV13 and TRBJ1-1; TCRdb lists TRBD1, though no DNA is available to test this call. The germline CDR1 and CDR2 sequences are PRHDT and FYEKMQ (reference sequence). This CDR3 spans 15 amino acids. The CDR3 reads CASSLDGGPNTEAFF. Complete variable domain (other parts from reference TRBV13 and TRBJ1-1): AAGVIQSPRHLIKEKRETATLKCYPIPRHDTVYWYQQGPGQDPQFLISFYEKMQSDKGSIPDRFSAQQFSDYHSELNMSSLELGDSALYFCASSLDGGPNTEAFFGQGTRLTVV.

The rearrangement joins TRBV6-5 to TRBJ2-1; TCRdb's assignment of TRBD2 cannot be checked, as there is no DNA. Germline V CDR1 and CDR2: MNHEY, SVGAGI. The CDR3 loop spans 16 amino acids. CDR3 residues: CASSLALSIAYNEQFF.

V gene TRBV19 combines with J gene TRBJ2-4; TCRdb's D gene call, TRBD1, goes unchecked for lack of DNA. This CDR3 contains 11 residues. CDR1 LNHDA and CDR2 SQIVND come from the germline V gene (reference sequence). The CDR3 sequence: CASLEGGEQYF.

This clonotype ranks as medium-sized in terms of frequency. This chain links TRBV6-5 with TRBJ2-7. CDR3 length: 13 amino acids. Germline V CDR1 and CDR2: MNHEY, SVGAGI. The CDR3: CASRAESSYEQYF.

The CDR3 loop is CASSPRTRDTQYF. The genes are TRBV12-3 or TRBV12-4 and TRBJ2-3; TCRdb gives TRBD1 as the D gene, but with no DNA this cannot be confirmed. The CDR3 length is 13 residues.

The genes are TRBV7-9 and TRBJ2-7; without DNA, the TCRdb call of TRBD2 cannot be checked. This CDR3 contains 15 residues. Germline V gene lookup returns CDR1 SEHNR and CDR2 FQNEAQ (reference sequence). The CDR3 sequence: CASTKVPGGLGEQYF.

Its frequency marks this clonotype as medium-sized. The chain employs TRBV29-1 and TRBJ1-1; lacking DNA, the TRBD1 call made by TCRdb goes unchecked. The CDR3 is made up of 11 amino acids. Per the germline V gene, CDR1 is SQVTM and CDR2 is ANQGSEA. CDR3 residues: CSVGEGVGAFF.

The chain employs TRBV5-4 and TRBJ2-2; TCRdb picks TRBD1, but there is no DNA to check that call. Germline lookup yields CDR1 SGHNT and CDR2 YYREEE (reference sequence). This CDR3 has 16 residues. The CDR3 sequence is CASSPGTLPSPGELFF.